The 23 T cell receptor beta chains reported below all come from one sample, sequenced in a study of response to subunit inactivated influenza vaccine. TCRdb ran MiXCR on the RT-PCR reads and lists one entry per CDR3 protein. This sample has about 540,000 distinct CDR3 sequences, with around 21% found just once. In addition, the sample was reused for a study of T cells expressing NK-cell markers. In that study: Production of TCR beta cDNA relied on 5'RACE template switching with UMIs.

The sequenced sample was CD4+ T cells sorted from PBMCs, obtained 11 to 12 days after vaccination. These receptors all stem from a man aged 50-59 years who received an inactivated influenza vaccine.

CDR3 region: CASSFRGRTGELFF. CDR3 DNA sequence: TGTGCCAGCAGCTTTCGAGGCCGCACCGGGGAGCTGTTTTTT. V gene TRBV11-2 combines with J gene TRBJ2-2; D is unresolved. Germline CDR1 reads SGHAT; CDR2 reads FQNNGV. Trimming took off 3 bases at V and 4 bases at J, with 9 bases between the two ends. This CDR3 spans 14 amino acids.

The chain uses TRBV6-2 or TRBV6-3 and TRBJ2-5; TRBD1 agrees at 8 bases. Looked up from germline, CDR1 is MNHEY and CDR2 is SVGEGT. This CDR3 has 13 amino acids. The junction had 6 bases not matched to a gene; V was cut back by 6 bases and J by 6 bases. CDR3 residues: CASSQDRVQTQYF. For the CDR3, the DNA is TGTGCCAGCAGCCAGGACAGGGTACAGACCCAGTACTTC.

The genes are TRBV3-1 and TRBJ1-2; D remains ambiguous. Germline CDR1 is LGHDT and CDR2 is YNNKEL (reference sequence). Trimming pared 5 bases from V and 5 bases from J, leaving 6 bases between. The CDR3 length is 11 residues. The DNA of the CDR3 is TGTGCCAGCAGCGGCAATTATGGCTACACCTTC. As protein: CASSGNYGYTF.

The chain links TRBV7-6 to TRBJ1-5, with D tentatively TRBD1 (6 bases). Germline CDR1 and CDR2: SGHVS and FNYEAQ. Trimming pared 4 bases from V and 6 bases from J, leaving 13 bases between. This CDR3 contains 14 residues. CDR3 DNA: TGTGCCAGCAGCTCCAGGGGCAGGGGTCAGCCCCAGCATTTT. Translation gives CASSSRGRGQPQHF.

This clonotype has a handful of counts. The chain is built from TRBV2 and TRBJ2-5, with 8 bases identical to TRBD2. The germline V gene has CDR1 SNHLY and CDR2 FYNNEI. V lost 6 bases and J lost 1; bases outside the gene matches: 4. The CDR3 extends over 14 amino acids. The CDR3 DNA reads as TGTGCCAGCAGGTGGACTAGCCCCCAAGAGACCCAGTACTTC. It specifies CASRWTSPQETQYF. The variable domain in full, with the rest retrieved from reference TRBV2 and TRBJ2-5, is EPEVTQTPSHQVTQMGQEVILRCVPISNHLYFYWYRQILGQKVEFLVSFYNNEISEKSEIFDDQFSVERPDGSNFTLKIRSTKLEDSAMYFCASRWTSPQETQYFGPGTRLLVL.

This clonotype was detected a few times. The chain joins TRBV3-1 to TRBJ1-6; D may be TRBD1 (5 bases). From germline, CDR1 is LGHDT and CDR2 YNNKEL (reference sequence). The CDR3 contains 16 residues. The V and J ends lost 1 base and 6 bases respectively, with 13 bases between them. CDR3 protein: CASSQGRAGTNSPLHF. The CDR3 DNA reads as TGTGCCAGCAGCCAAGGACGGGCAGGGACTAATTCACCCCTCCACTTT.

CDR3 residues: CSARTWTSGYEQYF. The CDR3, as DNA: TGCAGTGCTAGAACTTGGACTAGCGGCTACGAGCAGTACTTC. J is TRBJ2-7 and V is TRBV20-1; the match to TRBD2 covers 10 bases. The CDR3 is 14 residues long. Trimming removed 2 bases from V and 3 bases from J; junction bases left unmatched: 4. Per germline, CDR1 DFQATT and CDR2 SNEGSKA (reference sequence).

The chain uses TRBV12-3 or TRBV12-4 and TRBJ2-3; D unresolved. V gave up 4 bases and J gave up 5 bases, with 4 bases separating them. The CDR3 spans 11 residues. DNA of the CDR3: TGTGCCAGCAGTTGGGAAGATACGCAGTATTTT. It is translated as CASSWEDTQYF.

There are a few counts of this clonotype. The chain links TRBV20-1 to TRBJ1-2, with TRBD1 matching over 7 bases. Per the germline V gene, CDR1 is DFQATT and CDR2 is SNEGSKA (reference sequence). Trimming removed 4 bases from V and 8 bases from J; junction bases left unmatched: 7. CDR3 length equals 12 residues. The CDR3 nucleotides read TGCAGTGCTATCCTACAGGGGCACGGCTACACCTTC. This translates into CSAILQGHGYTF.

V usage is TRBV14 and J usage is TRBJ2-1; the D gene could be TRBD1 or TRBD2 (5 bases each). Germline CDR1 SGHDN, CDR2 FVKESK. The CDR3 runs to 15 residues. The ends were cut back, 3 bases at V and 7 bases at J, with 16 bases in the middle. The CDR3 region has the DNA TGTGCCAGCAGCCAGTTCCGGGGCGTACAAAATGAGCAGTTCTTC. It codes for CASSQFRGVQNEQFF. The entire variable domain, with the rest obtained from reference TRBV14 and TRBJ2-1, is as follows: EAGVTQFPSHSVIEKGQTVTLRCDPISGHDNLYWYRRVMGKEIKFLLHFVKESKQDESGMPNNRFLAERTGGTYSTLKVQPAELEDSGVYFCASSQFRGVQNEQFFGPGTRLTVL.

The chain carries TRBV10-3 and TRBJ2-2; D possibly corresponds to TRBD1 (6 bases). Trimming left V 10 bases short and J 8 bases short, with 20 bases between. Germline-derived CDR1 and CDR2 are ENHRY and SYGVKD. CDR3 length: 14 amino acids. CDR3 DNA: TGTGCCACCCGAGTGGACAGCGTTTGGGGGGAGCTGTTTTTT. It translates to CATRVDSVWGELFF.

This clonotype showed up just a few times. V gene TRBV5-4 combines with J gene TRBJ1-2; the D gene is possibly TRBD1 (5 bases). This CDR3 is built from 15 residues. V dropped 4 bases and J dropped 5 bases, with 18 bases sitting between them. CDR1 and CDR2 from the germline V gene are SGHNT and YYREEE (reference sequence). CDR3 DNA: TGTGCCAGCAGCCTACCGGGACGGACGGCGTATGGCTACACCTTC. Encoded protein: CASSLPGRTAYGYTF.

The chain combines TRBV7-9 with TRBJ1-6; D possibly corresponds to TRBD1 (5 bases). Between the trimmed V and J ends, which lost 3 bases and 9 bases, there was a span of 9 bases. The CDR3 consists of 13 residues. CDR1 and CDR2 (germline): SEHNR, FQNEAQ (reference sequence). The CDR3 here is CASSFGGASPLHF. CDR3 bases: TGTGCCAGCAGCTTTGGCGGGGCTTCACCCCTCCACTTT.

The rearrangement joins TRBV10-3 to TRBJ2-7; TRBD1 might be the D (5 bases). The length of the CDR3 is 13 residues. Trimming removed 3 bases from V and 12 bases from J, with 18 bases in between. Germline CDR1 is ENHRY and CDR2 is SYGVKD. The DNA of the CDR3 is TGTGCCATCAGTGATGACAGCCTACGCTTTGCGTACTTC. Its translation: CAISDDSLRFAYF.

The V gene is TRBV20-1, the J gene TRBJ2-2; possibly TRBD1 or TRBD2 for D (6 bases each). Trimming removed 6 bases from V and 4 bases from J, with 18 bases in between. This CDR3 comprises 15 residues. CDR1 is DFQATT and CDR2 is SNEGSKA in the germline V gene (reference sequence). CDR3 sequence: CSASRRGRGTGELFF. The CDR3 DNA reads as TGCAGTGCCTCCAGACGGGGGCGGGGCACCGGGGAGCTGTTTTTT.

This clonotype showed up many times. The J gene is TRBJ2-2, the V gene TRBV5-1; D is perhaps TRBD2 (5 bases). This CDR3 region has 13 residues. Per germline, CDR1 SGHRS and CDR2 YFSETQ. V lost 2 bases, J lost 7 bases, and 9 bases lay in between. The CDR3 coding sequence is TGCGCCAGCAGCTTCAGAGGGAGCGGGGAGCTGTTTTTT. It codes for CASSFRGSGELFF.

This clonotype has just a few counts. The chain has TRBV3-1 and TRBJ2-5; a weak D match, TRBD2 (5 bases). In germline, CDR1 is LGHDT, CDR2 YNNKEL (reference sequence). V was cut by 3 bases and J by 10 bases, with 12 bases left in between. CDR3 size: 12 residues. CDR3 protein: CASSQLPRGQYF. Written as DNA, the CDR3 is TGTGCCAGCAGCCAGTTGCCTCGGGGCCAGTACTTC.

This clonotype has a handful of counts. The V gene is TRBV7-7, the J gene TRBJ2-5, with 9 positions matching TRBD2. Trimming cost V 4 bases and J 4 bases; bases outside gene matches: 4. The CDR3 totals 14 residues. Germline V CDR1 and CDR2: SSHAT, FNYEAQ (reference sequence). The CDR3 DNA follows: TGTGCCAGCAGCTCGCAGACTAGCGGAGAGACCCAGTACTTC. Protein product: CASSSQTSGETQYF. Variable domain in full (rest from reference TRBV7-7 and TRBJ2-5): GAGVSQSPRYKVTKRGQDVTLRCDPISSHATLYWYQQALGQGPEFLTYFNYEAQPDKSGLPSDRFSAERPEGSISTLTIQRTEQRDSAMYRCASSSQTSGETQYFGPGTRLLVL.

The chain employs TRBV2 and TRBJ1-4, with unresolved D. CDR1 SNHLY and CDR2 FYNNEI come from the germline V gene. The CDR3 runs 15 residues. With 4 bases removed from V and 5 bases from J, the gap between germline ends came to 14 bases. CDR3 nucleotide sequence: TGTGCCAGCAGTGTATCCGTGGCGGGAAATGAAAAACTGTTTTTT. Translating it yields CASSVSVAGNEKLFF. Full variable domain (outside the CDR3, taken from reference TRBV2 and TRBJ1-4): EPEVTQTPSHQVTQMGQEVILRCVPISNHLYFYWYRQILGQKVEFLVSFYNNEISEKSEIFDDQFSVERPDGSNFTLKIRSTKLEDSAMYFCASSVSVAGNEKLFFGSGTQLSVL.

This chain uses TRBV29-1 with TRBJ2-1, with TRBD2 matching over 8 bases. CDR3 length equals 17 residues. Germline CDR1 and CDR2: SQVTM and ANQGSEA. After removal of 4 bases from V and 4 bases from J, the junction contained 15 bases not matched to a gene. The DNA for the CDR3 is TGCAGCGTTGTTGGGCTAGCGGGCCACCTGCCGTACAATGAGCAGTTCTTC. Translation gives CSVVGLAGHLPYNEQFF.

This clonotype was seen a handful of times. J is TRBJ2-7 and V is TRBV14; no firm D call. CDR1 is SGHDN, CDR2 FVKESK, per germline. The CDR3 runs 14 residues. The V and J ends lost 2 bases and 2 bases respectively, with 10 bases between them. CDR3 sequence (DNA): TGTGCCAGCAGCCAATTGGTCAATACCTACGAGCAGTACTTC. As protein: CASSQLVNTYEQYF. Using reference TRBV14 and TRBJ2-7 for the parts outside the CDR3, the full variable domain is EAGVTQFPSHSVIEKGQTVTLRCDPISGHDNLYWYRRVMGKEIKFLLHFVKESKQDESGMPNNRFLAERTGGTYSTLKVQPAELEDSGVYFCASSQLVNTYEQYFGPGTRLTVT.

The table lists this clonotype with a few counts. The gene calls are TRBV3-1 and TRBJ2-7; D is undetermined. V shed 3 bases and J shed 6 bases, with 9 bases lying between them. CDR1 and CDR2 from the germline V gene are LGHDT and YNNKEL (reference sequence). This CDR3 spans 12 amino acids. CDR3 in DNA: TGTGCCAGCAGCCACCCCCGCGCCGAGCAGTACTTC. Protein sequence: CASSHPRAEQYF.

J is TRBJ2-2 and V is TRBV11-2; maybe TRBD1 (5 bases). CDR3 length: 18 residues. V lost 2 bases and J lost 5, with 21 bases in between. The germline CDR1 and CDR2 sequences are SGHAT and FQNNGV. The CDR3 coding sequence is TGTGCCAGCAGCTTAAATTCGTTGGGCAGGGTCAGAACCGGGGAGCTGTTTTTT. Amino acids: CASSLNSLGRVRTGELFF. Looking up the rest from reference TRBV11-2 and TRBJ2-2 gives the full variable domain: EAGVAQSPRYKIIEKRQSVAFWCNPISGHATLYWYQQILGQGPKLLIQFQNNGVVDDSQLPKDRFSAERLKGVDSTLKIQPAKLEDSAVYLCASSLNSLGRVRTGELFFGEGSRLTVL.